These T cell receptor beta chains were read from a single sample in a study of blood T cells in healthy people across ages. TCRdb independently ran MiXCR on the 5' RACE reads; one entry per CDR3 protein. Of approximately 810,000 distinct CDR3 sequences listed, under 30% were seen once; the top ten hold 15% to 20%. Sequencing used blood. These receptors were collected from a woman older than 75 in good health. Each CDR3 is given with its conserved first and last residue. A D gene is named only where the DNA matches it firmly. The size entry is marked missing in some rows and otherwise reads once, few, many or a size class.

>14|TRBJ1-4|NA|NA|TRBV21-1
TGTGCCAGCAGGAAGAGGACAGGGTGGGGAGAACTGTTTTTT
CASRKRTGWGELFF
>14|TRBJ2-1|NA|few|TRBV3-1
TGTGCCAGCAGCCCCGACTTAGGGGGCAATGAGCAGTTCTTC
CASSPDLGGNEQFF
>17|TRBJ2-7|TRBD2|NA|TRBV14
TGTGCCAGCAGCCAACCCCGGGGACTAGCGGGGAGAGAAACCCAGTACTTC
CASSQPRGLAGRETQYF
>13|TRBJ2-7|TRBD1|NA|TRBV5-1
TGCGCCAGCAGGCGGACAGGGAACTACGAGCAGTACTTC
CASRRTGNYEQYF
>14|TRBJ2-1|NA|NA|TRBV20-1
TGCAGTGCTACCAAAAGGAGATCCTGCAATGAGCAGTTCTTC
CSATKRRSCNEQFF
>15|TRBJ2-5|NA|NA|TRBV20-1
TGCAGTGCCCCTTTTCGGGGGGCGAGGGGTGAGACCCAGTACTTC
CSAPFRGARGETQYF
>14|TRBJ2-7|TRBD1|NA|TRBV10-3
TGTGCCATCAGTGCGGGACAGGGGGAACACGAGCAGTACTTC
CAISAGQGEHEQYF
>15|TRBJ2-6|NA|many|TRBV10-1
TGCGCCAGCAGTGAGTCTATCTCTGGGGCCAACGTCCTGACTTTC
CASSESISGANVLTF
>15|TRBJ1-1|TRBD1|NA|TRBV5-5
TGTGCCAGCAGCCACCACGACAGGGCCAACACTGAAGCTTTCTTT
CASSHHDRANTEAFF
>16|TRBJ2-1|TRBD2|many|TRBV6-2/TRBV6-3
TGTGCCAGCAGTTACAGGAATAGCGGGGGACACAATGAGCAGTTCTTC
CASSYRNSGGHNEQFF
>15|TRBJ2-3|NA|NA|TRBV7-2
TGTGCCAGCAGCTTTGGGCTAGGTGACACAGATACGCAGTATTTT
CASSFGLGDTDTQYF
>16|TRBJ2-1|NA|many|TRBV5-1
TGCGCCAGCAGCTTTGTCATAGGCAGGGTGGACAATGAGCAGTTCTTC
CASSFVIGRVDNEQFF
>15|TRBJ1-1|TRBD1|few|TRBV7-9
TGTGCCAGCAGCCAAAGGGACAGAATGAACACTGAAGCTTTCTTT
CASSQRDRMNTEAFF
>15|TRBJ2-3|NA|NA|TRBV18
TGTGCCAGCTCACCGCAAACAGTAGGCACAGATACGCAGTATTTT
CASSPQTVGTDTQYF
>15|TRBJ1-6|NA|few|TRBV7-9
TGTGCCAGCAGCCCAGGACAGACCCCTAATTCACCCCTCCACTTT
CASSPGQTPNSPLHF
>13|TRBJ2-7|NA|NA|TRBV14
TGTGCCAGCAGGGGAACAGACTCCTACGAGCAGTACTTC
CASRGTDSYEQYF
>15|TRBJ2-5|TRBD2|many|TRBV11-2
TGTGCCAGCAGCTTAGGCGGGGGGGCCTCAGAGACCCAGTACTTC
CASSLGGGASETQYF
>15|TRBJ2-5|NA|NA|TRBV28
TGTGCCAGCAGCCGGAGGAGTGGGCGGAGAAAGACCCAGTACTTC
CASSRRSGRRKTQYF
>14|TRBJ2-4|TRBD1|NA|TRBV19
TGTGCCAGTAGACAACAGGGGCCCCTGGACATTCAGTACTTC
CASRQQGPLDIQYF
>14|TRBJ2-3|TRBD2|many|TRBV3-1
TGTGCCAGCAGCCCGAGCGGGGCCCCGGATACGCAGTATTTT
CASSPSGAPDTQYF
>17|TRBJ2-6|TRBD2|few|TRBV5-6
TGTGCCAGCAGACGCGTGGGGGGGGGAACTGGGGCCAACGTCCTGACTTTC
CASRRVGGGTGANVLTF
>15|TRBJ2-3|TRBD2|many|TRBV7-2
TGTGCCAGCAGCTTAGAGGCTCGGGGGGCAGATACGCAGTATTTT
CASSLEARGADTQYF
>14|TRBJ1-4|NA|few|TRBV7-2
TGTGCCAGCAGCTTAATAGGGAGGAATGAAAAACTGTTTTTT
CASSLIGRNEKLFF
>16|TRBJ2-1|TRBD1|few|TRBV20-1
TGCAGTGCTACCGCCCGGGACAGGGACGCCCGCAATGAGCAGTTCTTC
CSATARDRDARNEQFF
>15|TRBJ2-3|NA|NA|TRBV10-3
TGTGCCATCAGTGGGAGTTTAAGTGGTACAGATACGCAGTATTTT
CAISGSLSGTDTQYF
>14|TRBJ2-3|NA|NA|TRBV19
TGTGCCACTACTCAGGACATAGGCACAGATACGCAGTATTTT
CATTQDIGTDTQYF
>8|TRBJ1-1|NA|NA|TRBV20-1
TGCAGTGCCAAAGAAGCTTTCTTT
CSAKEAFF
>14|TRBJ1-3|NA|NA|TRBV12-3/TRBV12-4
TGTGCCAGCAGTTTCGAGGGACGTGGAAACACCATATATTTT
CASSFEGRGNTIYF
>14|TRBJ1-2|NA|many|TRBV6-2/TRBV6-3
TGTGCCAGCAGTTACTCAGGGGGGAACTATGGCTACACCTTC
CASSYSGGNYGYTF
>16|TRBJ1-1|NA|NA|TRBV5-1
TGCGCCAGCAGCTTGCTGTCGGGTACAGCAGACACTGAAGCTTTCTTT
CASSLLSGTADTEAFF
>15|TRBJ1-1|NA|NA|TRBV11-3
TGTGCCTCAAGGAGAGAGGGGACCATGAACACTGAAGCTTTCTTT
CASRREGTMNTEAFF
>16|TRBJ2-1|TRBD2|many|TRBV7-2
TGTGCCAGCAGCCCGTTCTTCAAAGGACTAGCAAATGAGCAGTTCTTC
CASSPFFKGLANEQFF
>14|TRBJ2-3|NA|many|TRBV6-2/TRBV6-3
TGTGCCAGCAGTTACGGGGGGAGCACAGATACGCAGTATTTT
CASSYGGSTDTQYF
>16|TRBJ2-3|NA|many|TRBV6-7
TGTGCCAGCAGTTACTCGAGACAGGCCACCATGGGTACGCAGTATTTT
CASSYSRQATMGTQYF
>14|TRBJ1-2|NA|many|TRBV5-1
TGCGCCAGCAGCGGGATGACAGGTGATTGGGGCTACACCTTC
CASSGMTGDWGYTF
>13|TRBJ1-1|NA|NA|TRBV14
TGTGCCAGCAGCGTGACCGGGACGCGGAGGCTCTTCTTT
CASSVTGTRRLFF
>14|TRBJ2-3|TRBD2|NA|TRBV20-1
TGCAGTGCTCGGCTAGCGGAAAGCACAGATACGCTGTATTTT
CSARLAESTDTLYF
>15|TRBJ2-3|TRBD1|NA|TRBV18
TGTGCCATCTCACCTCGGACAGGGGGCACAGATACGCAGTATTTT
CAISPRTGGTDTQYF
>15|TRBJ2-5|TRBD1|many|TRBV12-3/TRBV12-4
TGTGCCAGCAGTACTTCCTACAGGGGGGAGGAGACCCAGTACTTC
CASSTSYRGEETQYF
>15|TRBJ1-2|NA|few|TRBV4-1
TGCGCCAGCAGCCAAGCTTCACAGGCGAACTATGGCTACACCTTC
CASSQASQANYGYTF
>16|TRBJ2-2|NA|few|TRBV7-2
TGTGCCAGCAGCTTCCGCGGAAGCCCGAACACCGGGGAGCTGTTTTTT
CASSFRGSPNTGELFF
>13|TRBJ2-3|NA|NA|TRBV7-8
TGTGCCAGCAGCCTAGGGGGGGCAGGTGTGCAGTATTTT
CASSLGGAGVQYF
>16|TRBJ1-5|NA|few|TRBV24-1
TGTGCCACCAGTGATACTGGGAGGGGTCACAATCAGCCCCAGCATTTT
CATSDTGRGHNQPQHF
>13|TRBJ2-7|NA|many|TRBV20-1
TGCAGTGCTAGTGTGGCAGGGGAGCACGAGCAGTACTTC
CSASVAGEHEQYF
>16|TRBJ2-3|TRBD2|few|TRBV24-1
TGTGCCACCAGTGATTTGCGGGGGGATGGCACAGATACGCAGTATTTT
CATSDLRGDGTDTQYF